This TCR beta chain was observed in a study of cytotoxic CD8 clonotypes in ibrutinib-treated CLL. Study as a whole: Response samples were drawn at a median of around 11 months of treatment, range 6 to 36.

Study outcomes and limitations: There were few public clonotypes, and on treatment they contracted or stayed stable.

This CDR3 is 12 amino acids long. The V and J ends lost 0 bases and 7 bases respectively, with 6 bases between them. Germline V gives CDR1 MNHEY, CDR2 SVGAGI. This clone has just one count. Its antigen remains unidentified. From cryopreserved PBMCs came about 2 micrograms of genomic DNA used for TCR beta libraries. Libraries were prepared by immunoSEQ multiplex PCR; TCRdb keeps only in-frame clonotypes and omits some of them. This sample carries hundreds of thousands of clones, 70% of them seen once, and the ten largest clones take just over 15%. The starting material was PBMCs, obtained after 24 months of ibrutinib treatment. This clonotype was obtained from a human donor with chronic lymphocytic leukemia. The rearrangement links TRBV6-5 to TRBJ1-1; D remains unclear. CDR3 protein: CASSYSNDEAFF. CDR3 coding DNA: TGTGCCAGCAGTTACTCGAACGATGAAGCTTTCTTT.